The 19 T cell receptor beta chains reported below all come from one sample, sequenced in a study of T cell changes during pregnancy in multiple sclerosis. Clones were sequenced by immunoSEQ multiplex PCR, and TCRdb holds only the in-frame ones, with some missing. The top ten clones hold about 5.7% of a sample with some 31,000 clones, more than 90% of them seen once. This sample comprised CD8+ T cells from peripheral blood mononuclear cells, obtained before pregnancy. The source is a female donor with multiple sclerosis, enrolled in a pregnancy study.

This chain connects TRBV4-1 to TRBJ2-1, with D maybe TRBD1 (5 bases). Trimming stripped 3 bases from V and 2 bases from J, with 11 bases between. The length of the CDR3 is 15 residues. Germline assignment: CDR1 MGHRA and CDR2 YSYEKL. The DNA for the CDR3 is TGCGCCAGCAGCCAGGTCGCAGGGCCCTACAATGAGCAGTTCTTC. It specifies CASSQVAGPYNEQFF.

The V and J genes are TRBV6-4 and TRBJ2-1; D possibly corresponds to TRBD2 (5 bases). Trimming pared 2 bases from V and 7 bases from J, leaving 9 bases between. This CDR3 region has 13 residues. Germline CDR1 reads MRHNA; CDR2 reads SNTAGT. The DNA for the CDR3 is TGTGCCAGCAGTGACAGGACTCGAAATGAGCAGTTCTTC. This translates into CASSDRTRNEQFF.

V usage is TRBV28 and J usage is TRBJ1-4; no firm D call. The CDR3 runs to 14 residues. V was trimmed by 7 bases and J by 4 bases, leaving 13 bases between them. Germline V gives CDR1 MDHEN, CDR2 SYDVKM. CDR3 DNA sequence: TGTGCCAGCACCTGGAGCGGCGTTAATGAAAAACTGTTTTTT. This encodes CASTWSGVNEKLFF.

The chain recombines TRBV28 with TRBJ2-7, with a tentative D call TRBD1 (6 bases). V was shortened by 7 bases and J by 3 bases, with 13 bases between the two germline ends. Per the germline V gene, CDR1 is MDHEN and CDR2 is SYDVKM. The CDR3 length is 13 residues. CDR3 sequence: CASTGQAIYEQYF. The CDR3 region has the DNA TGTGCCAGCACGGGACAAGCGATCTACGAGCAGTACTTC.

In this sample, this clone turned up once. The chain has TRBV7-8 and TRBJ2-2; 10 bases are a match to TRBD2. This CDR3 is 20 amino acids long. The V segment lost 1 base and the J segment 2 bases; nucleotides outside the gene matches: 13. The V gene's germline CDR1 is SGHVS and CDR2 FQNEAQ. The CDR3 region is CASSLGFSILAGDNTGELFF. DNA for the CDR3: TGTGCCAGCAGCTTAGGATTCTCAATCCTAGCGGGGGACAACACCGGGGAGCTGTTTTTT.

V usage is TRBV7-9 and J usage is TRBJ2-7; D is possibly TRBD1 (5 bases). CDR3 length: 11 residues. V shed 5 bases and J shed 4 bases, with 6 bases lying between them. In germline, CDR1 is SEHNR, CDR2 FQNEAQ (reference sequence). The CDR3 nucleotides read TGTGCCAGCAGCCCAGGGTACGAGCAGTACTTC. Residues: CASSPGYEQYF.

The V and J genes are TRBV11-2 and TRBJ2-7; D is possibly TRBD2 (6 bases). In germline, CDR1 is SGHAT, CDR2 FQNNGV. This CDR3 contains 13 residues. Between the trimmed V and J ends, which lost 1 base and 7 bases, there was a span of 11 bases. CDR3 in DNA: TGTGCCAGCAGCTTAGGGGGAGGATGGGAGCAGTACTTC. Translation: CASSLGGGWEQYF. Full variable domain (remainder filled in from reference TRBV11-2 and TRBJ2-7): EAGVAQSPRYKIIEKRQSVAFWCNPISGHATLYWYQQILGQGPKLLIQFQNNGVVDDSQLPKDRFSAERLKGVDSTLKIQPAKLEDSAVYLCASSLGGGWEQYFGPGTRLTVT.

This chain joins TRBV5-4 and TRBJ1-4; no definite D call. Germline V lookup: CDR1 SGHNT, CDR2 YYREEE (reference sequence). CDR3 size: 15 residues. The V and J ends lost 0 bases and 4 bases respectively, with 10 bases between them. The CDR3 region is CASSLDPGVNEKLFF. CDR3 nucleotides: TGTGCCAGCAGCTTGGACCCAGGCGTTAATGAAAAACTGTTTTTT.

The chain couples TRBV28 to TRBJ2-1, with 12 bases identical to TRBD2. Germline CDR1 MDHEN, CDR2 SYDVKM. Trimming at V came to 5 bases and at J to 8 bases, leaving 7 bases not matched to a gene. There are 15 residues in the CDR3. The CDR3 coding sequence is TGTGCCAGCAGTCTCACCCGGACTAGCGGGGATGAGCAGTTCTTC. Its translation: CASSLTRTSGDEQFF.

The rearrangement joins TRBV5-1 to TRBJ2-1; TRBD2 is a possible D gene (6 bases). CDR1 SGHRS and CDR2 YFSETQ come from the germline V gene. V gave up 2 bases and J gave up 8 bases, with 14 bases separating them. The CDR3 is 14 amino acids. CDR3 bases: TGCGCCAGCAGCTTTCTGGGGGGTCGGGATGAGCAGTTCTTC. Protein: CASSFLGGRDEQFF.

The chain links TRBV2 to TRBJ2-7; D not certain. The CDR3 totals 14 residues. CDR1 and CDR2 (germline): SNHLY, FYNNEI. V was shortened by 5 bases and J by 0 bases, with 11 bases between the two germline ends. The CDR3 DNA reads as TGTGCCAGCAGTTCGCACACCGACTCCTACGAGCAGTACTTC. Protein product: CASSSHTDSYEQYF.

This rearrangement joins TRBV25-1 to TRBJ1-1; TRBD1 is a possible D gene (6 bases). Per the germline V gene, CDR1 is MGHDK and CDR2 is SYGVNS. Trimming cost V 3 bases and J 4 bases, with 12 bases left between them. The CDR3 covers 14 residues. The CDR3 sequence is CASSDPGGATEAFF. The CDR3 bases are TGTGCCAGCAGTGATCCGGGGGGGGCCACTGAAGCTTTCTTT.

This chain joins TRBV5-5 and TRBJ2-7; tentative D call: TRBD2 (5 bases). Germline CDR1 reads SGHKS; CDR2 reads YYEKEE (reference sequence). The CDR3 has 14 amino acids. V shed 2 bases and J shed 0 bases, with 9 bases lying between them. In DNA, the CDR3 is TGTGCCAGCAGCTTCGGACTGAGCTCCTACGAGCAGTACTTC. This translates into CASSFGLSSYEQYF.

The chain has TRBV7-9 and TRBJ2-1; a weak D match, TRBD2 (6 bases). This CDR3 contains 15 residues. The germline CDR1 and CDR2 sequences are SEHNR and FQNEAQ (reference sequence). The germline V and J ends were trimmed by 3 bases and 0 bases, with 9 bases remaining between them. The CDR3 spells CASSLWTISYNEQFF. For the CDR3, the DNA is TGTGCCAGCAGCTTGTGGACTATCTCCTACAATGAGCAGTTCTTC. The variable domain in full, completed from reference TRBV7-9 and TRBJ2-1, reads DTGVSQNPRHKITKRGQNVTFRCDPISEHNRLYWYRQTLGQGPEFLTYFQNEAQLEKSRLLSDRFSAERPKGSFSTLEIQRTEQGDSAMYLCASSLWTISYNEQFFGPGTRLTVL.

J is TRBJ2-7 and V is TRBV27, with D tentatively TRBD1 (5 bases). The CDR3 has 14 amino acids. CDR1 is MNHEY, CDR2 SMNVEV, per germline (reference sequence). Deletions cut 2 bases from V and 4 bases from J, with 12 bases between. The chain's CDR3 is CASSLDQGGYEQYF. The DNA for the CDR3 is TGTGCCAGCAGTTTAGACCAGGGCGGATACGAGCAGTACTTC.

V is TRBV5-8 and J is TRBJ2-1, with 12 bases aligning to TRBD2. The V and J ends lost 0 bases and 0 bases, in that order; junction bases with no gene match: 4. The CDR3 is made up of 18 amino acids. The V gene's germline CDR1 is SGHTS and CDR2 YDEGEE. The chain's CDR3 is CASSLELAGGASYNEQFF. The DNA of the CDR3 is TGTGCCAGCAGCTTGGAGCTAGCGGGAGGGGCCTCCTACAATGAGCAGTTCTTC.

The CDR3 region is CASSEAPGVSYNEQFF. The CDR3 DNA reads as TGTGCCAGCAGTGAAGCGCCGGGGGTGAGCTACAATGAGCAGTTCTTC. V is TRBV6-1 and J is TRBJ2-1, with a tentative D call TRBD2 (6 bases). Trimming removed 0 bases at V and 3 bases at J, with 12 bases between. CDR3 length equals 16 residues. Germline V gives CDR1 MNHNS, CDR2 SASEGT.

The chain recombines TRBV7-9 with TRBJ1-1, with 7 bases fitting TRBD1. J gave up 7 bases and V 4 bases, and 6 bases lay outside the gene matches. The germline V gene has CDR1 SEHNR and CDR2 FQNEAQ (reference sequence). This CDR3 comprises 13 residues. CDR3 nucleotides: TGTGCCAGCAGCTCGACAGGGACCAGTGAAGCTTTCTTT. This gives the protein CASSSTGTSEAFF.

The chain combines TRBV4-2 with TRBJ1-2, with D perhaps TRBD1 (5 bases). Trimming removed 1 base at V and 9 bases at J, with 6 bases between. The germline gives CDR1 LGHNA, CDR2 YNFKEQ. CDR3 size: 11 residues. In nucleotides, the CDR3 is TGTGCCAGCAGCCAAGCAGGGCGCTACACCTTC. It translates to CASSQAGRYTF.